This T cell receptor (beta chain) appears in the sequencing data of a study of blood T cell repertoires in COVID-19. Across the study: Researchers got acute and convalescent COVID-19 samples from the United States, Italy and Spain. T cells, B-cell-depleted T cells, or PBMCs provided the cDNA or gDNA that served as material.

This CDR3 has 17 amino acids. Germline-derived CDR1 and CDR2 are SGHRS and YFSETQ. As processed by the authors: Estimates of nucleated cell counts were drawn from the amplification of reference gene primers. The data were produced by immunoSEQ multiplex PCR, yet TCRdb's version contains in-frame clones alone and is incomplete. V and J calls and clone size are given by that table; D and trimming were obtained from the DNA. The table shows roughly 100,000 clones, with 85% to 90% occurring only once. With respect to this clone: The junction does not match germline at one end; this may be a read error.

The receptor's source is a human donor in a cohort sampled during active COVID-19. This chain connects TRBV5-1 to TRBJ2-3; 14 bases are a match to TRBD2. The sample was peripheral blood. This chain's CDR3 is CAGSLGLAGVSTDTQYF. The CDR3 DNA reads as TGCGCCGGCAGCTTGGGACTAGCGGGGGTGAGCACAGATACGCAGTATTTT.